These 30 T cell receptor beta chains originate from one sample sequenced in a study of blood T cell repertoires in COVID-19. The repertoire was sequenced with immunoSEQ multiplex PCR; TCRdb's copy has only in-frame clones and lacks some. The top ten clones hold roughly 4% of a sample with around 270,000 clones, 88% of them seen once. Input material: peripheral blood. The receptors shown here come from a man between 60 and 70 years old who had recovered from COVID-19.

This clone was detected only once. The chain couples TRBV7-2 to TRBJ1-2, with D unclear. CDR1 SGHTA and CDR2 FQGNSA come from the germline V gene. The V end lost 4 bases, the J end lost 5 bases, and 5 bases lay between the germline ends. This CDR3 region has 11 residues. CDR3 sequence: CASSSYYGYTF. The CDR3 nucleotides are TGTGCCAGCAGCTCGTATTATGGCTACACCTTC.

J is TRBJ2-7 and V is TRBV4-1, with TRBD1 matching 7 bases. V shed 1 base and J 7 bases; nucleotides not matched to a gene: 7. Germline CDR1 reads MGHRA; CDR2 reads YSYEKL. This CDR3 spans 14 amino acids. CDR3 DNA sequence: TGCGCCAGCAGCCAAGGAAACACAGGGGAGGAGCAGTACTTC. The encoded protein is CASSQGNTGEEQYF.

The V call is TRBV11-3, the J call TRBJ1-2; 7 bases agree with TRBD1. V shed 5 bases, J shed 1 base, and the junction held 10 bases outside the gene matches. CDR1 and CDR2 from the germline V gene are SGHNT and YENEEA. This CDR3 region has 16 residues. The CDR3 protein is CASSQEGRGNNYGYTF. Written as DNA, the CDR3 is TGTGCCAGCAGCCAAGAGGGCAGGGGGAATAACTATGGCTACACCTTC.

The chain is built from TRBV19 and TRBJ2-1; 8 nucleotides line up with TRBD1. The CDR3 totals 11 residues. Losses at the gene ends were 10 bases for V and 7 bases for J; bases not matched to a gene: 3. Germline CDR1 LNHDA, CDR2 SQIVND (reference sequence). CDR3 in amino acids: CAIYRGNEQFF. The CDR3 DNA reads as TGTGCCATCTACAGGGGGAATGAGCAGTTCTTC.

This chain joins TRBV7-6 and TRBJ1-1, with unresolved D. Germline assignment: CDR1 SGHVS and CDR2 FNYEAQ. V lost 0 bases and J 4 bases, leaving 12 bases between the germline ends. This CDR3 spans 15 amino acids. CDR3 region: CASSLALVRSTEAFF. CDR3 in DNA: TGTGCCAGCAGCTTAGCGCTGGTGAGGTCCACTGAAGCTTTCTTT.

The rearrangement links TRBV6-5 to TRBJ2-1, with TRBD2 matching over 10 bases. CDR3 length equals 13 residues. Unmatched junction bases numbered 5, after V lost 7 bases and J lost 8 bases. Germline CDR1 is MNHEY and CDR2 is SVGAGI. The chain's CDR3 is CASTSGGIYEQFF. CDR3 nucleotides: TGTGCCAGCACTAGCGGGGGAATCTATGAGCAGTTCTTC.

The chain joins TRBV18 to TRBJ1-4, with 9 bases that match TRBD1. CDR3 length equals 16 residues. The V and J ends lost 0 bases and 7 bases, in that order; junction bases with no gene match: 6. Germline assignment: CDR1 KGHSH and CDR2 LQKENI. CDR3 in amino acids: CASSPPSGQGFEKLFF. DNA of the CDR3: TGTGCCAGCTCACCACCTAGCGGACAGGGGTTTGAAAAACTGTTTTTT.

There are a few counts of this clone. This chain connects TRBV4-1 to TRBJ1-6; 8 bases align to TRBD1. The CDR3 runs to 16 residues. The germline V gene encodes CDR1 MGHRA and CDR2 YSYEKL. With V trimmed by 1 base and J by 7 bases, 6 bases remained unmatched. CDR3 in amino acids: CASSQGRGDRNSPLHF. As DNA, the CDR3 is TGCGCCAGCAGCCAAGGCCGGGGGGACAGGAATTCACCCCTCCACTTT.

The rearrangement uses TRBV27 and TRBJ2-3; 7 bases map to TRBD2. Trimming took 2 bases from V and 4 from J; bases not matched to a gene: 6. Germline lookup yields CDR1 MNHEY and CDR2 SMNVEV (reference sequence). The CDR3 extends over 15 amino acids. The CDR3 protein is CASSLKGRVADTQYF. CDR3 DNA: TGTGCCAGCAGTTTAAAAGGGAGGGTGGCAGATACGCAGTATTTT.

For the CDR3, the DNA is TGTGCCAGCTCACCGGGGGGATACTATGGCTACACCTTC. Translating it yields CASSPGGYYGYTF. The chain uses TRBV18 and TRBJ1-2; possibly TRBD1 for D (5 bases). Germline V CDR1 and CDR2: KGHSH, LQKENI. V was cut by 3 bases and J by 3 bases, with 8 bases left in between. The CDR3 spans 13 residues.

This rearrangement joins TRBV12-3 or TRBV12-4 to TRBJ2-7; possible D gene TRBD2, 5 bases. CDR3 length: 11 residues. Between the trimmed V and J ends, which lost 3 bases and 7 bases, there was a span of 7 bases. Here the CDR3 reads CASSFTGEQYF. The CDR3 DNA is TGTGCCAGCAGTTTTACGGGAGAGCAGTACTTC.

V and J are TRBV4-1 and TRBJ2-7, with 10 bases lining up with TRBD2. J was trimmed by 2 bases and V by 0 bases; bases with no gene match: 1. Germline values: CDR1 MGHRA, CDR2 YSYEKL. This CDR3 comprises 15 residues. CDR3 sequence (DNA): TGCGCCAGCAGCCAAGAAACTAGCGGGACCTACGAGCAGTACTTC. Translated: CASSQETSGTYEQYF.

V usage is TRBV9 and J usage is TRBJ2-7; TRBD2 might be the D (7 bases). This CDR3 spans 15 amino acids. V lost 0 bases, J lost 0 bases, and 10 bases lay in between. Germline CDR1 is SGDLS and CDR2 is YYNGEE. The CDR3 loop reads CASSVEGGASYEQYF. The DNA of the CDR3 is TGTGCCAGCAGCGTAGAAGGGGGGGCCTCCTACGAGCAGTACTTC. Looking up the rest from reference TRBV9 and TRBJ2-7 gives the full variable domain: DSGVTQTPKHLITATGQRVTLRCSPRSGDLSVYWYQQSLDQGLQFLIQYYNGEERAKGNILERFSAQQFPDLHSELNLSSLELGDSALYFCASSVEGGASYEQYFGPGTRLTVT.

This chain uses TRBV2 with TRBJ2-7, with 10 nucleotides matching TRBD2. In germline, CDR1 is SNHLY, CDR2 FYNNEI. The CDR3 extends over 15 amino acids. J was trimmed by 7 bases and V by 3 bases; bases with no gene match: 9. The CDR3 nucleotides read TGTGCCAGCAGTGATTCAGCTAGCGGGGGCCGGGAGCAGTACTTC. Translation gives CASSDSASGGREQYF.

The V call is TRBV6-2 or TRBV6-3, the J call TRBJ1-5; D might be TRBD1 (5 bases). Trimming cost V 5 bases and J 3 bases, with 17 bases left between them. The CDR3 is 16 amino acids. CDR1 MNHEY and CDR2 SVGEGT come from the germline V gene. The CDR3 sequence: CASSPHTTGFNQPQHF. CDR3 DNA sequence: TGTGCCAGCAGTCCACATACAACAGGTTTCAATCAGCCCCAGCATTTT.

About this clone itself: The sample contains more than one DNA sequence encoding this CDR3. This chain connects TRBV18 to TRBJ1-4, with D possibly TRBD1 on 5 matching bases. The germline V and J ends were trimmed by 3 bases and 1 base, with 6 bases remaining between them. Germline lookup yields CDR1 KGHSH and CDR2 LQKENI. There are 14 residues in the CDR3. Written as DNA, the CDR3 is TGTGCCAGCTCACCGCAGGGAACTAATGAAAAACTGTTTTTT. Its protein product is CASSPQGTNEKLFF. The whole variable domain, remainder taken from reference TRBV18 and TRBJ1-4, is NAGVMQNPRHLVRRRGQEARLRCSPMKGHSHVYWYRQLPEEGLKFMVYLQKENIIDESGMPKERFSAEFPKEGPSILRIQQVVRGDSAAYFCASSPQGTNEKLFFGSGTQLSVL.

The rearrangement links TRBV7-3 to TRBJ1-6; possibly TRBD1 for D (6 bases). Germline V gives CDR1 SGHTA, CDR2 FQGTGA. Trimming cost V 6 bases and J 9 bases, with 12 bases left between them. This CDR3 is 13 amino acids long. CDR3 region: CASSPGVGSPLHF. The CDR3 bases are TGTGCCAGCAGTCCAGGGGTCGGTTCACCCCTCCACTTT.

The chain joins TRBV2 to TRBJ2-3; 7 bases map to TRBD1. The CDR3 length is 15 residues. The germline V gene has CDR1 SNHLY and CDR2 FYNNEI. Trimming took 5 bases from V and 1 from J; bases not matched to a gene: 6. In DNA, the CDR3 is TGTGCCAGCAGTAGACAGGGAGTTGGCACAGATACGCAGTATTTT. Protein sequence: CASSRQGVGTDTQYF.

The DNA for the CDR3 is TGTGCCAGCAGTGTGAGGTTTGACACCGGGGAGCTGTTTTTT. Protein sequence: CASSVRFDTGELFF. The chain joins TRBV6-4 to TRBJ2-2, with D unresolved. The CDR3 consists of 14 residues. The V end lost 4 bases, the J end lost 3 bases, and 9 bases lay between the germline ends. Per germline, CDR1 MRHNA and CDR2 SNTAGT.

The chain carries TRBV9 and TRBJ2-1, with a weak D call TRBD1 (5 bases). Per germline, CDR1 SGDLS and CDR2 YYNGEE. Between the trimmed V and J ends, which lost 0 bases and 4 bases, there was a span of 5 bases. The CDR3 consists of 13 residues. CDR3 in amino acids: CASSVGQYNEQFF. The DNA of the CDR3 is TGTGCCAGCAGCGTAGGACAGTACAATGAGCAGTTCTTC.

The V gene is TRBV18, the J gene TRBJ1-1; TRBD1 matches 9 bases. The CDR3 is made up of 16 amino acids. Unmatched junction bases numbered 10, after V lost 4 bases and J lost 4 bases. The V gene's germline CDR1 is KGHSH and CDR2 LQKENI. CDR3 amino acids: CASSQGTGFDGTEAFF. The DNA of the CDR3 is TGTGCCAGCTCACAAGGGACAGGGTTTGACGGCACTGAAGCTTTCTTT. Complete variable domain (other parts from reference TRBV18 and TRBJ1-1): NAGVMQNPRHLVRRRGQEARLRCSPMKGHSHVYWYRQLPEEGLKFMVYLQKENIIDESGMPKERFSAEFPKEGPSILRIQQVVRGDSAAYFCASSQGTGFDGTEAFFGQGTRLTVV.

This rearrangement joins TRBV19 to TRBJ2-3; TRBD2 agrees at 9 bases. The V gene end was trimmed by 5 bases and the J gene end by 4 bases; junction bases not matched to a gene: 13. There are 17 residues in the CDR3. CDR1 is LNHDA, CDR2 SQIVND, per germline (reference sequence). Written as DNA, the CDR3 is TGTGCCAGTAGTCCACGAGGTAGCGGGGGTGTCGCAGATACGCAGTATTTT. Translating gives CASSPRGSGGVADTQYF.

This clone has just one count. CDR3 region: CAWTPPDREVTGELFF. Written as DNA, the CDR3 is TGTGCCTGGACCCCCCCGGACAGGGAAGTCACCGGGGAGCTGTTTTTT. The chain links TRBV30 to TRBJ2-2, with TRBD1 matching 8 bases. Trimming cost V 4 bases and J 4 bases; bases outside gene matches: 11. The CDR3 is 16 residues long. The V gene's germline CDR1 is GTSNPN and CDR2 SVGIG (reference sequence). Based on the CDR3 plus reference TRBV30 and TRBJ2-2, the full variable domain is SQTIHQWPATLVQPVGSPLSLECTVEGTSNPNLYWYRQAAGRGLQLLFYSVGIGQISSEVPQNLSASRPQDRQFILSSKKLLLSDSGFYLCAWTPPDREVTGELFFGEGSRLTVL.

The V and J genes are TRBV27 and TRBJ1-6; 9 bases line up with TRBD1. Looked up from germline, CDR1 is MNHEY and CDR2 is SMNVEV (reference sequence). This CDR3 is 17 amino acids long. V lost 2 bases to trimming and J lost 7 bases; unmatched junction nucleotides: 9. CDR3 nucleotide sequence: TGTGCCAGCAGTTTAAAGAGTCCCGGGACAGGGAATTCACCCCTCCACTTT. Its protein product is CASSLKSPGTGNSPLHF.

This chain joins TRBV19 and TRBJ1-2; D unclear. V was shortened by 7 bases and J by 7 bases, with 19 bases between the two germline ends. Germline lookup yields CDR1 LNHDA and CDR2 SQIVND (reference sequence). The CDR3 is 14 residues long. CDR3: CASTPNPTAGGYTF. The CDR3 nucleotides are TGTGCCAGTACCCCAAACCCCACAGCGGGTGGCTACACCTTC.

The chain couples TRBV28 to TRBJ1-4, with no clear D. V was pared by 5 bases and J by 8 bases, with 9 bases between. CDR3 length: 12 residues. Germline CDR1 MDHEN, CDR2 SYDVKM. The CDR3 spells CASSVRGEKLFF. CDR3 sequence (DNA): TGTGCCAGCAGTGTCAGAGGAGAAAAACTGTTTTTT. The variable domain in full, completed from reference TRBV28 and TRBJ1-4, reads DVKVTQSSRYLVKRTGEKVFLECVQDMDHENMFWYRQDPGLGLRLIYFSYDVKMKEKGDIPEGYSVSREKKERFSLILESASTNQTSMYLCASSVRGEKLFFGSGTQLSVL.

This clone was seen only once. The CDR3 DNA sequence: TGTGCCAGTAGTATGGGGCCAGGCCCTTTTGATGAGCAGTTCTTC. It encodes CASSMGPGPFDEQFF. This chain links TRBV19 with TRBJ2-1; weak D call: TRBD1 (5 bases). V was clipped by 3 bases and J by 8 bases, with 17 bases between them. Germline assignment: CDR1 LNHDA and CDR2 SQIVND (reference sequence). CDR3 size: 15 residues.

The rearrangement links TRBV6-5 to TRBJ2-7, with D perhaps matching TRBD2 (5 bases). The CDR3 consists of 13 residues. The germline V and J ends were trimmed by 7 bases and 6 bases, with 16 bases remaining between them. Germline values: CDR1 MNHEY, CDR2 SVGAGI. CDR3 nucleotide sequence: TGTGCCAGCACCAACCTAGGGAGACTCGAGCAGTACTTC. Amino acids: CASTNLGRLEQYF.

This sequence joins TRBV11-2 and TRBJ1-5; 11 nucleotides line up with TRBD1. CDR1 is SGHAT and CDR2 is FQNNGV in the germline V gene. J gave up 7 bases and V 4 bases, and 0 bases lay outside the gene matches. The CDR3 spans 13 residues. In DNA form, the CDR3 reads TGTGCCAGCAGCTGGGACAGGGGGCAGCCCCAGCATTTT. Translated: CASSWDRGQPQHF.

V is TRBV6-9 and J is TRBJ1-4, with 8 bases that match TRBD1. This CDR3 region has 15 residues. Trimming took 8 bases from V and 8 from J; bases not matched to a gene: 13. Germline V lookup: CDR1 MNHGY, CDR2 SVAAGI. CDR3: CASAFGRGPGEKLFF. The DNA for the CDR3 is TGTGCCAGCGCATTCGGCAGGGGGCCGGGCGAAAAACTGTTTTTT.